This T cell receptor beta chain was recorded in a study of blood T cell repertoires in COVID-19. Study-wide context: Sources were T cells, B-cell-depleted T cells, or PBMCs; the material itself was cDNA or gDNA.

Authors' analysis steps: From reference gene primer amplification, estimates of nucleated cell counts were derived. Only in-frame clones appear in the TCRdb table, and some are missing; sequencing was by immunoSEQ multiplex PCR. The V and J calls and clone size were taken over from that table, and D and trimming were inferred from the DNA. The sample has 72,000 or so clones; 75% to 90% are singletons. With regard to this clone: This CDR3 is also generated by other DNA sequences in the sample.

The CDR3 covers 15 residues. Germline-derived CDR1 and CDR2 are ENHRY and SYGVKD. Germline trimming cut 2 bases from V and 2 bases from J; bases unmatched to any gene: 2. The sequenced sample consisted of peripheral blood. This receptor was obtained from a man aged 65 to 85 who had recovered from COVID-19. The rearrangement joins TRBV10-3 to TRBJ1-5, with 8 bases lining up with TRBD1. The CDR3 DNA sequence: TGTGCCATCAGTGAGGACAGGGGCGGCAATCAGCCCCAGCATTTT. Encoded protein: CAISEDRGGNQPQHF.